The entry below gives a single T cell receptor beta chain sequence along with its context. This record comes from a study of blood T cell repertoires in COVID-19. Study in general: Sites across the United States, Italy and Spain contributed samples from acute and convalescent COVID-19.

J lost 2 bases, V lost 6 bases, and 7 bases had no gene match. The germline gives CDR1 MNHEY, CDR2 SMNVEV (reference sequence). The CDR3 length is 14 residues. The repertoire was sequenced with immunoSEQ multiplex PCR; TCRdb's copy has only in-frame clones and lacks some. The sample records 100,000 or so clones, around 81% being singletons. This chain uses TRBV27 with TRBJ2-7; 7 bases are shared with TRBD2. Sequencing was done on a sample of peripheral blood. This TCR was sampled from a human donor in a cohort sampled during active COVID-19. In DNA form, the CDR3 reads TGTGCCAGCAGGAAGACCGGGACTACCTACGAGCAGTACTTC. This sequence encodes CASRKTGTTYEQYF.